This TCR beta chain comes out of a study of T cells in Graves' hyperthyroidism and ophthalmopathy. Study in general: Pretreatment peripheral blood was obtained at initial diagnosis.

For the diagnoses, clinical symptoms, serum thyroxine and TRAb, thyroid ultrasound and orbital computed tomography were used. CDR1 and CDR2 from the germline V gene are MDHEN and SYDVKM. This CDR3 region has 14 residues. V was cut by 3 bases and J by 7 bases, with 12 bases left in between. TCR beta CDR3 regions were amplified from RNA. Researchers ran a first-round RT-PCR on the TCR CDR3 using the HTBI primer set. Via MiXCR, TCRdb re-called the multiplex PCR reads, giving one row per CDR3 protein. The sample has hundreds of thousands of distinct CDR3 sequences, about 15% seen once; the top ten hold around 61%. The sample holds many counts of this clonotype.

This sequence originates from a woman aged 60 to 75 with Graves' ophthalmopathy. Sequenced input: blood. The chain has TRBV28 and TRBJ2-2; D unresolved. The DNA of the CDR3 is TGTGCCAGCAGTTTTGGTTTTTCTAGCGGGGAGCTGTTTTTT. Translated: CASSFGFSSGELFF.